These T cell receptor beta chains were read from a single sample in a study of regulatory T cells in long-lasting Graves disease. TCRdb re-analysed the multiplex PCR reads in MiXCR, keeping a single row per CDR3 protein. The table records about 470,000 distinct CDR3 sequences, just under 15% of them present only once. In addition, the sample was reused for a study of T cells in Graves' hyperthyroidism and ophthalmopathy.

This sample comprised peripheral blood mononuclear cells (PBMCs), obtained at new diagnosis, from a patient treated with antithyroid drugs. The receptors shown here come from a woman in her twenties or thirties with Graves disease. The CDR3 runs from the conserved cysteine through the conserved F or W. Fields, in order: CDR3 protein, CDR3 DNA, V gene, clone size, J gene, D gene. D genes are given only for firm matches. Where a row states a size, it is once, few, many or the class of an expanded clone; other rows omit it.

CASNRGLYNEQFF | TGTGCCAGCAACCGGGGACTCTACAATGAGCAGTTCTTC | TRBV9 | NA | TRBJ2-1 | NA
CASSLQREIYNEQFF | TGTGCCAGCAGTTTACAGCGGGAGATCTACAATGAGCAGTTCTTC | TRBV12-3/TRBV12-4 | many | TRBJ2-1 | TRBD2
CASSSRLAGPYNEQFF | TGTGCCAGCAGTTCCAGACTAGCGGGACCTTACAATGAGCAGTTCTTC | TRBV6-2/TRBV6-3 | many | TRBJ2-1 | TRBD2
CSHLAGERETQYF | TGCAGCCATTTAGCGGGAGAAAGGGAGACCCAGTACTTC | TRBV20-1 | few | TRBJ2-5 | TRBD2
CASSLTKVPNTEAFF | TGTGCCAGCAGTTTAACAAAAGTCCCGAACACTGAAGCTTTCTTT | TRBV12-3/TRBV12-4 | many | TRBJ1-1 | NA
CASSEVGQGGNTIYF | TGTGCCAGCAGTGAAGTGGGACAGGGAGGAAACACCATATATTTT | TRBV2 | NA | TRBJ1-3 | TRBD1
CASSLSHVGRAVSIQYF | TGTGCCAGCAGCTTAAGTCATGTAGGGAGGGCAGTGAGCATTCAGTACTTC | TRBV7-9 | few | TRBJ2-4 | TRBD2
CASSQGTSGVYEQYF | TGTGCCAGCAGCCAGGGGACTAGCGGGGTCTACGAGCAGTACTTC | TRBV14 | many | TRBJ2-7 | TRBD2
CASSFFRREKGNEQFF | TGTGCCAGCAGTTTCTTCAGGCGGGAGAAGGGGAATGAGCAGTTCTTC | TRBV27 | NA | TRBJ2-1 | TRBD2
CASSLAPTTDTQYF | TGTGCCAGCAGCTTAGCCCCCACCACAGATACGCAGTATTTT | TRBV11-2 | many | TRBJ2-3 | NA
CASSYEGLGNEKLFF | TGTGCCAGCAGTTACGAGGGATTAGGGAACGAAAAACTGTTTTTT | TRBV6-9 | few | TRBJ1-4 | NA
CSVVHSYNSPLHF | TGCAGTGTTGTTCACTCCTATAATTCACCCCTCCACTTT | TRBV20-1 | NA | TRBJ1-6 | NA
CASSLTEAGGAYGYTF | TGTGCCAGCAGTTTGACAGAGGCAGGGGGTGCCTATGGCTACACCTTC | TRBV6-2/TRBV6-3 | NA | TRBJ1-2 | TRBD1
CASSGLAGVGNAYEQYF | TGTGCCAGCAGCGGACTAGCGGGAGTCGGGAATGCCTACGAGCAGTACTTC | TRBV5-4 | few | TRBJ2-7 | TRBD2
CASSLEAGVQETQYF | TGCGCCAGCAGCTTGGAAGCGGGAGTCCAAGAGACCCAGTACTTC | TRBV5-1 | NA | TRBJ2-5 | TRBD2
CASSTSGRVGETQYF | TGTGCCAGCAGTACTAGCGGGAGGGTGGGAGAGACCCAGTACTTC | TRBV27 | many | TRBJ2-5 | TRBD2
CASSYSLAGSGTQYF | TGTGCCAGCAGTTACTCCCTAGCGGGAAGCGGGACCCAGTACTTC | TRBV6-5 | NA | TRBJ2-5 | TRBD2
CASRRGRPDTQYF | TGCGCCAGCAGGCGGGGCCGCCCGGATACGCAGTATTTT | TRBV5-1 | many | TRBJ2-3 | NA
CATSRDLRSRPSGYTF | TGTGCCACCAGCAGAGACCTTCGAAGCCGCCCTTCGGGCTACACCTTC | TRBV15 | many | TRBJ1-2 | NA
CASSIKGENTEAFF | TGTGCCAGTAGTATTAAGGGGGAGAACACTGAAGCTTTCTTT | TRBV19 | few | TRBJ1-1 | NA